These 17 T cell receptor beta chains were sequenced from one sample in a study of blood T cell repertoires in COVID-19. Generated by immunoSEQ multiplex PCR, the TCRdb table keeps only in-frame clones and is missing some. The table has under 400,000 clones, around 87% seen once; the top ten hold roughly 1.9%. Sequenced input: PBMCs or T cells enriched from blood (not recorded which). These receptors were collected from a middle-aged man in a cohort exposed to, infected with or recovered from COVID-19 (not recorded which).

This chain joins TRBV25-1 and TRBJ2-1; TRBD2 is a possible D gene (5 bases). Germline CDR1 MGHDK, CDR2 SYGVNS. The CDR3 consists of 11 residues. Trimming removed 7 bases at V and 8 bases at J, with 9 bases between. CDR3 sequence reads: CASTTLDEQFF. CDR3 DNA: TGTGCCAGCACCACACTAGATGAGCAGTTCTTC.

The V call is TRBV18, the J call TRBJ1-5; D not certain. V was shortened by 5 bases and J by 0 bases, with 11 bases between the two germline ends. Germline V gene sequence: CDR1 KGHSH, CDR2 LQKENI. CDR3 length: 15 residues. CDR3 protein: CASSRRRHSNQPQHF. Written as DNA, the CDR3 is TGTGCCAGCTCAAGGAGGCGGCATAGCAATCAGCCCCAGCATTTT.

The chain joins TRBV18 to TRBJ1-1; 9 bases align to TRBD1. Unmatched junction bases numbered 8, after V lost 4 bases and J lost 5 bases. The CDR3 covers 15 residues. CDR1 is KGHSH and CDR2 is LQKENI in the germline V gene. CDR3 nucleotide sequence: TGTGCCAGCTCACTCGACAGGACAGGGGTGACTGAAGCTTTCTTT. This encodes CASSLDRTGVTEAFF.

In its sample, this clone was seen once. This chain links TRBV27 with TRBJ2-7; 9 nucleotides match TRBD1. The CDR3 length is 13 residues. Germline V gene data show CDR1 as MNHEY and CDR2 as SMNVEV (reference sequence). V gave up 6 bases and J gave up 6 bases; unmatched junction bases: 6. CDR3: CASRPGQGVEQYF. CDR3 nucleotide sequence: TGTGCCAGCAGGCCGGGACAGGGTGTCGAGCAGTACTTC.

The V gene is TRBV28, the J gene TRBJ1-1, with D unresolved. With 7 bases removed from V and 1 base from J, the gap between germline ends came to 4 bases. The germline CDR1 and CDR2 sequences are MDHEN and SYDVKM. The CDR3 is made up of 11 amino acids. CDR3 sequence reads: CASTGNTEAFF. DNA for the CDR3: TGTGCCAGCACGGGGAACACTGAAGCTTTCTTT.

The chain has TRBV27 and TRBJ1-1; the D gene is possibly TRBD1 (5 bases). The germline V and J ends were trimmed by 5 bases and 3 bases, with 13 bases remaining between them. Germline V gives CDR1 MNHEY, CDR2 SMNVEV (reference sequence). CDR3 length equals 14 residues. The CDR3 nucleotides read TGTGCCAGCAGTCCGCGGGAAGGGGACACTGAAGCTTTCTTT. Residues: CASSPREGDTEAFF.

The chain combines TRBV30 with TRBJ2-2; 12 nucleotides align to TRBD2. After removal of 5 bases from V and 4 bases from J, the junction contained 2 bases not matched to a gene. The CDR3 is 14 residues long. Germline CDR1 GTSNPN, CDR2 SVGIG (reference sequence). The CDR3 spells CAWRTSGTTGELFF. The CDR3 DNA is TGTGCCTGGCGGACTAGCGGGACCACCGGGGAGCTGTTTTTT.

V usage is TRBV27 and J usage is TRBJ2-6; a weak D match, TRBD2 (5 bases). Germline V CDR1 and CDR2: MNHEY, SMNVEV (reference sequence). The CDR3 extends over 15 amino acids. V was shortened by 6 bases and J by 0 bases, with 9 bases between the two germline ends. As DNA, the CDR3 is TGTGCCAGCAGGCCAGGACTCTCTGGGGCCAACGTCCTGACTTTC. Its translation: CASRPGLSGANVLTF.

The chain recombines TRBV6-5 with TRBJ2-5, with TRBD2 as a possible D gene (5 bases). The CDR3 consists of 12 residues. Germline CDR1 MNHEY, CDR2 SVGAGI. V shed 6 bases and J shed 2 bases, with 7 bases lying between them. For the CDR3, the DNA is TGTGCCAGCAGAGGACTTCAAGAGACCCAGTACTTC. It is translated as CASRGLQETQYF.

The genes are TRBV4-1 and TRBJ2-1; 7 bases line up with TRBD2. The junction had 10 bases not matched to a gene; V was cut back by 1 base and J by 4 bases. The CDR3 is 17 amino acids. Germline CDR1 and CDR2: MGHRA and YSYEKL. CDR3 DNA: TGCGCCAGCAGCCAAGGCCCTTCAGCGGGATCTTACAATGAGCAGTTCTTC. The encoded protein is CASSQGPSAGSYNEQFF.

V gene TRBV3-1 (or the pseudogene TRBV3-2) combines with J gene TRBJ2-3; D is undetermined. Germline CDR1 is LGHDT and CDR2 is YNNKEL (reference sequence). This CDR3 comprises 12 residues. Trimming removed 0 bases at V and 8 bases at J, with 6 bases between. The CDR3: CASSQEYGTQYF. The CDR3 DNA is TGTGCCAGCAGCCAAGAATACGGTACGCAGTATTTT.

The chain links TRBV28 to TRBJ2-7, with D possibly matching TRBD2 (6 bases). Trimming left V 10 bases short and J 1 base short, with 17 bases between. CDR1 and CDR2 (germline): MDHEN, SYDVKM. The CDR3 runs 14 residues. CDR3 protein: CATYPGTPSYEQYF. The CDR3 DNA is TGTGCCACCTATCCCGGGACTCCGTCCTACGAGCAGTACTTC.

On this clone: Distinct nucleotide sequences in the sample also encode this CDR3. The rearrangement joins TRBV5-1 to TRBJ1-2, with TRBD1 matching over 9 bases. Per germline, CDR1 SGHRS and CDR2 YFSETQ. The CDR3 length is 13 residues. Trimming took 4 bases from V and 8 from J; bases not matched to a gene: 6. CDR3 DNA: TGCGCCAGCAGCAGGGACAGGGCGTCCGGCTACACCTTC. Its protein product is CASSRDRASGYTF.

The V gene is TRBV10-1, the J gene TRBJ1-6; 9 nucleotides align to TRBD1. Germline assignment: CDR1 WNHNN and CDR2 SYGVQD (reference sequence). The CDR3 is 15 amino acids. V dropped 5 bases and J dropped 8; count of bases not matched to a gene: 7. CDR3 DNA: TGCGCCAGCAGTCCACCGGGACAGGGCGATTCACCCCTCCACTTT. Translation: CASSPPGQGDSPLHF.

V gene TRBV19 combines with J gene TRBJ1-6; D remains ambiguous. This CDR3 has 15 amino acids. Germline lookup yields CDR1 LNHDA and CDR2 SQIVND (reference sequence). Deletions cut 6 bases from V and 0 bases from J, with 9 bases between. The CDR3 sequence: CASRQQSSYNSPLHF. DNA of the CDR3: TGTGCCAGTAGGCAACAGAGCTCCTATAATTCACCCCTCCACTTT.

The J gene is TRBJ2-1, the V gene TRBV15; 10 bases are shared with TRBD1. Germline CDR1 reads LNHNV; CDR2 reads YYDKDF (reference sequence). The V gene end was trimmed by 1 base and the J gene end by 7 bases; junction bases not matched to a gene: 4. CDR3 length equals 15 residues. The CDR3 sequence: CATSRGQGAWNEQFF. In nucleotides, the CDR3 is TGTGCCACCAGCAGAGGACAGGGGGCGTGGAATGAGCAGTTCTTC.

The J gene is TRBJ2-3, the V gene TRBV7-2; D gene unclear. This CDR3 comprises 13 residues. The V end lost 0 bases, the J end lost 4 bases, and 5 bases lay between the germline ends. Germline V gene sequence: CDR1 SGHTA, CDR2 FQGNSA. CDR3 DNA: TGTGCCAGCAGCTTAGCTGAGGCAGATACGCAGTATTTT. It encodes CASSLAEADTQYF.